Shown below are 8 T cell receptor beta chains from a single sample sequenced in a study of beta chain features in type 1 diabetes. Findings and limits, study-wide: Within each of all four CD4+ subsets, Type 1 diabetes patients had TCRB CDR3s that were moderately but significantly shorter.

Isolated RNA was reverse transcribed in full, so expressed TCRB transcripts were sequenced. The data were produced by immunoSEQ multiplex PCR, yet TCRdb's version contains in-frame clones alone and is incomplete. Of roughly 330,000 clones listed, around an eighth are singletons. For these receptors, no antigen is known. Sequenced: naive CD4+ T cells from blood. The receptors here all came from a woman aged 18-35 years with type 1 diabetes.

J is TRBJ2-5 and V is TRBV18; D gene uncertain. Germline CDR1 KGHSH, CDR2 LQKENI. The length of the CDR3 is 13 residues. The V end was cut by 3 bases, the J end by 1 base, with 6 bases between. The CDR3 spells CASSPGPQETQYF. In DNA, the CDR3 is TGTGCCAGCTCACCGGGCCCCCAAGAGACCCAGTACTTC.

In this sample, this clone turned up a few times. V usage is TRBV5-1 and J usage is TRBJ2-7; 8 bases are shared with TRBD2. The V gene's germline CDR1 is SGHRS and CDR2 YFSETQ. This CDR3 has 17 residues. V trimming: 4 bases; J trimming: 2 bases; junction bases outside the gene matches: 14. This CDR3 is CASSGLAGGTRTYEQYF. CDR3 bases: TGCGCCAGCAGCGGCTTGGCGGGAGGCACAAGGACCTACGAGCAGTACTTC. Full variable domain (remainder filled in from reference TRBV5-1 and TRBJ2-7): KAGVTQTPRYLIKTRGQQVTLSCSPISGHRSVSWYQQTPGQGLQFLFEYFSETQRNKGNFPGRFSGRQFSNSRSEMNVSTLELGDSALYLCASSGLAGGTRTYEQYFGPGTRLTVT.

This clone appeared a single time. The chain joins TRBV11-3 to TRBJ1-1; D is perhaps TRBD1 (5 bases). There are 12 residues in the CDR3. The V end lost 5 bases, the J end lost 6 bases, and 10 bases lay between the germline ends. CDR1 and CDR2 from the germline V gene are SGHNT and YENEEA. In DNA, the CDR3 is TGTGCCAGCAGCGGCGGGGGTGCTGAAGCTTTCTTT. Protein sequence: CASSGGGAEAFF.

The chain couples TRBV28 to TRBJ2-1; TRBD2 is a possible D gene (5 bases). This CDR3 spans 13 amino acids. Trimming cost V 1 base and J 12 bases, with 13 bases left between them. Germline V lookup: CDR1 MDHEN, CDR2 SYDVKM. CDR3: CASSLSAARGQFF. CDR3 in DNA: TGTGCCAGCAGTTTATCGGCGGCACGGGGGCAGTTCTTC.

V is TRBV29-1 and J is TRBJ1-2; 9 bases align to TRBD1. The CDR3 is made up of 17 amino acids. V trimming: 0 bases; J trimming: 0 bases; junction bases outside the gene matches: 8. Germline assignment: CDR1 SQVTM and CDR2 ANQGSEA. The CDR3 spells CSVEDHRGRLANYGYTF. The CDR3 region has the DNA TGCAGCGTTGAAGATCACAGGGGGCGGTTAGCTAACTATGGCTACACCTTC.

The chain is built from TRBV9 and TRBJ2-1; 11 bases map to TRBD2. The CDR3 has 18 amino acids. In germline, CDR1 is SGDLS, CDR2 YYNGEE. V gave up 1 base and J gave up 8 bases; unmatched junction bases: 14. The CDR3 region has the DNA TGTGCCAGCAGCGTACGGTCACCGGGACTAGCGGTTTTTGATGAGCAGTTCTTC. Protein product: CASSVRSPGLAVFDEQFF.

The chain uses TRBV6-5 and TRBJ1-2, with D unclear. The V gene's germline CDR1 is MNHEY and CDR2 SVGAGI. The CDR3 is 13 residues long. The germline V and J ends were trimmed by 2 bases and 3 bases, with 7 bases remaining between them. In nucleotides, the CDR3 is TGTGCCAGCAGTTACGAACAGTACTATGGCTACACCTTC. Its translation is CASSYEQYYGYTF.

CDR3 protein: CAWSVQPHQPQHF. CDR3 sequence (DNA): TGTGCCTGGAGTGTACAGCCCCATCAGCCCCAGCATTTT. The chain carries TRBV30 and TRBJ1-5; D unresolved. CDR3 length equals 13 residues. Germline loops: CDR1 GTSNPN, CDR2 SVGIG (reference sequence). The V end was cut by 0 bases, the J end by 5 bases, with 8 bases between.